The next 11 T cell receptor beta chains were all read from a single sample in a study of shared clonotypes between healthy human individuals. Method: immunoSEQ multiplex PCR; TCRdb's copy keeps in-frame clones and lacks some. This sample carries around 2.1 million clones, about 92% of them seen once, and the ten largest clones take more than 1.5%. The naive CD8 fraction comprised CD45RO-negative cells positively selected for CCR7 and excluded terminally differentiated effector memory CD45RA+ cells. The source material was naive CD8+ T cells from PBMCs. The receptors come from a man younger than 30 in good health. Some clones in this sample may be carry-over from other donors' samples.

This sequence joins TRBV5-4 and TRBJ1-4; a possible D gene is TRBD1 (5 bases). With 1 base removed from V and 1 base from J, the gap between germline ends came to 17 bases. CDR3 length: 18 residues. CDR1 SGHNT and CDR2 YYREEE come from the germline V gene (reference sequence). The CDR3 nucleotides are TGTGCCAGCAGCTTGAGTGGGACCCCGGTCCTAACTAATGAAAAACTGTTTTTT. Translated, it gives CASSLSGTPVLTNEKLFF.

Comment on this clone: Other DNA sequences in this sample translate to the same CDR3. The rearrangement links TRBV9 to TRBJ1-1; possibly TRBD1 for D (6 bases). This CDR3 spans 14 amino acids. Germline assignment: CDR1 SGDLS and CDR2 YYNGEE. V was clipped by 5 bases and J by 5 bases, with 16 bases between them. As DNA, the CDR3 is TGTGCCAGCAGTCTCGGAGGTAGGGGGACTGAAGCTTTCTTT. Translating gives CASSLGGRGTEAFF. The whole variable domain, filled in from reference TRBV9 and TRBJ1-1, reads DSGVTQTPKHLITATGQRVTLRCSPRSGDLSVYWYQQSLDQGLQFLIQYYNGEERAKGNILERFSAQQFPDLHSELNLSSLELGDSALYFCASSLGGRGTEAFFGQGTRLTVV.

This clone came up a few times. This chain uses TRBV9 with TRBJ1-1; no reliable D call. Germline lookup yields CDR1 SGDLS and CDR2 YYNGEE. There are 15 residues in the CDR3. V was trimmed by 4 bases and J by 3 bases, leaving 16 bases between them. The CDR3 reads CASSPDDPGYTEAFF. The CDR3, as DNA: TGTGCCAGCAGCCCAGACGACCCAGGTTACACTGAAGCTTTCTTT.

Notes on this clone: At one boundary the junction diverges from the germline segment, which might be a read error. The chain uses TRBV27 and TRBJ2-7; D gene uncertain. CDR1 and CDR2 (germline): MNHEY, SMNVEV (reference sequence). The CDR3 runs to 13 residues. CDR3: CASSPLPSDEQYF. Written as DNA, the CDR3 is TGTGCCAGCAGTCCACTCCCCTCCGACGAGCAGTACTTC.

This chain connects TRBV13 to TRBJ2-7, with D tentatively TRBD1 (6 bases). From germline, CDR1 is PRHDT and CDR2 FYEKMQ (reference sequence). V lost 5 bases to trimming and J lost 1 base, with 12 bases between them. The CDR3 runs to 14 residues. DNA for the CDR3: TGTGCCAGCAGCCAAAAGGACAGTTCCTACGAGCAGTACTTC. This encodes CASSQKDSSYEQYF.

Here the CDR3 DNA reads TGTGCCAGCAGTGCTAGGGAGTCTCTCTACGAGCAGTACTTC. Its protein product is CASSARESLYEQYF. The chain joins TRBV2 to TRBJ2-7; D is possibly TRBD2 (5 bases). Trimming took off 4 bases at V and 3 bases at J, with 13 bases between the two ends. The CDR3 is 14 amino acids. Germline V gene lookup returns CDR1 SNHLY and CDR2 FYNNEI.

This chain uses TRBV6-1 with TRBJ2-7; 9 nucleotides line up with TRBD2. The CDR3 is made up of 14 amino acids. Trimming at V came to 5 bases and at J to 3 bases, leaving 5 bases not matched to a gene. CDR1 MNHNS and CDR2 SASEGT come from the germline V gene. The CDR3 is CASSPGTSYYEQYF. As DNA, the CDR3 is TGTGCCAGCAGTCCCGGGACTAGCTACTACGAGCAGTACTTC.

The V call is TRBV28, the J call TRBJ2-1, with D unresolved. CDR3 length: 12 amino acids. Germline V lookup: CDR1 MDHEN, CDR2 SYDVKM. V was cut by 5 bases and J by 8 bases, with 10 bases left in between. CDR3: CASSPLQYEQFF. CDR3 bases: TGTGCCAGCAGTCCTCTCCAGTATGAGCAGTTCTTC.

The CDR3 loop reads CASSLTGVGREKLFF. CDR3 in DNA: TGTGCCAGCAGCCTTACAGGGGTGGGAAGAGAAAAACTGTTTTTT. The chain links TRBV28 to TRBJ1-4; 7 nucleotides align to TRBD1. CDR1 and CDR2 (germline): MDHEN, SYDVKM. The CDR3 totals 15 residues. With V trimmed by 6 bases and J by 8 bases, 12 bases remained unmatched.

The chain has TRBV5-4 and TRBJ1-2; 7 nucleotides agree with TRBD1. This CDR3 comprises 14 residues. The ends lost 5 bases at V and 3 bases at J; junction bases unmatched: 7. The germline V gene has CDR1 SGHNT and CDR2 YYREEE (reference sequence). This CDR3 reads CASRGDSTYYGYTF. DNA for the CDR3: TGTGCCAGCAGGGGGGACAGCACCTACTATGGCTACACCTTC.

This chain links TRBV4-3 with TRBJ2-7; 9 nucleotides match TRBD1. Germline V gene data show CDR1 as LGHNA and CDR2 as YSLEER. The CDR3 spans 14 residues. Trimming took 5 bases from V and 3 from J; bases not matched to a gene: 5. Written as DNA, the CDR3 is TGCGCCAGCAGCGTCCGGGACAGGGACTACGAGCAGTACTTC. Protein product: CASSVRDRDYEQYF.